The 22 T cell receptor beta chains below were found in one sample sequenced in a study of tumor-infiltrating lymphocytes in oesophageal squamous cell carcinoma listed by TCRdb under 2016. Library preparation employed PCR. Sequencing used an Illumina HiSeq 2000. The public sequencing data were trimmed at Q25 with fastp and processed into clonotypes with MiXCR by TCRdb, which kept only in-frame beta chains. A single entry per CDR3 protein holds the most common genes and DNA from its merged rows. The sample table records some 15,000 distinct CDR3 sequences; around 60% of these occur just once. The top ten clones comprise around a third of the sample. The specimen sequenced was esophageal tumor tissue. The origin of the receptors is a female donor with esophageal squamous cell carcinoma.

The J gene is TRBJ1-1, the V gene TRBV12-5; D is ambiguous. V was trimmed by 8 bases and J by 0 bases, leaving 4 bases between them. This CDR3 contains 11 residues. Germline CDR1 is LGHNT and CDR2 is FRNRAP. The DNA of the CDR3 is TGTGCTAGTAAGATGAACACTGAAGCTTTCTTT. This translates into CASKMNTEAFF.

The chain is built from TRBV2 and TRBJ2-3, with D unclear. V was pared by 5 bases and J by 6 bases, with 6 bases between. The germline gives CDR1 SNHLY, CDR2 FYNNEI. The CDR3 runs to 11 residues. The CDR3 coding sequence is TGTGCCAGCAGTACGGAGGATACGCAGTATTTT. Residues: CASSTEDTQYF. The full variable domain, its missing parts supplied by reference TRBV2 and TRBJ2-3, is EPEVTQTPSHQVTQMGQEVILRCVPISNHLYFYWYRQILGQKVEFLVSFYNNEISEKSEIFDDQFSVERPDGSNFTLKIRSTKLEDSAMYFCASSTEDTQYFGPGTRLTVL.

The chain is built from TRBV7-6 and TRBJ2-5; 8 bases agree with TRBD2. The J call is uncertain, as TRBJ2-1 better fits the DNA end. The CDR3 spans 16 residues. In germline, CDR1 is SGHVS, CDR2 FNYEAQ. CDR3 nucleotide sequence: TGTGCCAGCAGCTGGCCGGGACTAGAGACATACAATGAGCAGTTCTTC. Protein sequence: CASSWPGLETYNEQFF.

This sequence joins TRBV12-5 and TRBJ2-7; 8 bases map to TRBD2. CDR1 and CDR2 (germline): LGHNT, FRNRAP. V gave up 6 bases and J gave up 7 bases; unmatched junction bases: 14. This CDR3 comprises 15 residues. Here the CDR3 reads CASGKERGSYNEQYF. The CDR3, as DNA: TGTGCTAGTGGCAAGGAGCGGGGGAGCTACAATGAGCAGTACTTC.

This clonotype was observed a single time. This chain uses TRBV6-8 with TRBJ2-3; D is ambiguous. The last part of the DNA fits TRBJ2-7 better; the J call may be wrong. CDR1 is MNHGY and CDR2 is SAAAGT in the germline V gene. The CDR3 has 15 amino acids. Here the CDR3 DNA reads TGTGCCAGCAGTTACTCGAATCAGGCCTCCTACGAGCAGTACTTC. This translates into CASSYSNQASYEQYF.

V is TRBV7-2 and J is TRBJ1-2, with 9 bases matching TRBD1. The CDR3 is made up of 16 amino acids. The trim removed 1 base at V and 3 bases at J, leaving 6 bases unmatched. Germline V lookup: CDR1 SGHTA, CDR2 FQGNSA. CDR3 protein: CASSLGGGQGYYGYTF. The DNA of the CDR3 is TGTGCCAGCAGCTTAGGAGGTGGACAGGGGTACTATGGCTACACCTTC.

This sequence joins TRBV7-6 and TRBJ2-7; D ambiguous. Germline V gene data show CDR1 as SGHVS and CDR2 as FNYEAQ. The V gene lost 1 base and the J gene lost 9 bases, with 16 bases spanning the gap. This CDR3 comprises 14 residues. The CDR3: CASSLDASPVRQYF. The CDR3 bases are TGTGCCAGCAGCTTAGATGCCTCACCGGTTAGGCAGTACTTC.

The CDR3: CASSLSRQETQYF. CDR3 nucleotides: TGTGCCAGCAGCTTATCCAGGCAAGAGACCCAGTACTTC. The chain employs TRBV7-2 and TRBJ2-5, with D unresolved. The CDR3 contains 13 residues. Germline CDR1 SGHTA, CDR2 FQGNSA. V lost 2 bases and J 2 bases, leaving 6 bases between the germline ends.

The chain combines TRBV7-3 with TRBJ2-1; possibly TRBD1 or TRBD2 for D (5 bases each). The J call is doubtful: the DNA matches TRBJ2-7 better. The CDR3 extends over 13 amino acids. Germline CDR1 reads SGHTA; CDR2 reads FQGTGA. The CDR3 loop reads CASSPRPGSEQYF. CDR3 coding DNA: TGTGCCAGCAGCCCCAGGCCAGGGAGCGAGCAGTACTTC.

The V gene is TRBV7-3, the J gene TRBJ2-7; D is possibly TRBD1 (6 bases). The V end was cut by 2 bases, the J end by 2 bases, with 16 bases between. CDR1 and CDR2 (germline): SGHTA, FQGTGA. This CDR3 has 16 residues. In DNA form, the CDR3 reads TGTGCCAGCAGCTTAGTGGGCAGGGGACCCCCCTACGAGCAGTACTTC. This encodes CASSLVGRGPPYEQYF.

CDR3 nucleotide sequence: TGTGCCAGCAGCCCTCGGACAGGGGACAACAATGAGCAGTTCTTC. It encodes CASSPRTGDNNEQFF. V is TRBV7-2 and J is TRBJ2-5; 9 nucleotides line up with TRBD1. The assigned J gene may be wrong: the sequence end matches TRBJ2-1 better. Germline loops: CDR1 SGHTA, CDR2 FQGNSA. This CDR3 contains 15 residues.

The chain uses TRBV18 and TRBJ1-3, with 7 nucleotides matching TRBD1. Looked up from germline, CDR1 is KGHSH and CDR2 is LQKENI. The CDR3 covers 14 residues. The V gene end was trimmed by 6 bases and the J gene end by 1 base; junction bases not matched to a gene: 3. CDR3 DNA: TGTGCCAGCTCGACAGGGAATTCTGGAAACACCATATATTTT. Its translation: CASSTGNSGNTIYF. Full variable domain (remainder filled in from reference TRBV18 and TRBJ1-3): NAGVMQNPRHLVRRRGQEARLRCSPMKGHSHVYWYRQLPEEGLKFMVYLQKENIIDESGMPKERFSAEFPKEGPSILRIQQVVRGDSAAYFCASSTGNSGNTIYFGEGSWLTVV.

This chain joins TRBV7-3 and TRBJ2-2, with 8 bases fitting TRBD1. J lost 8 bases, V lost 3 bases, and 8 bases had no gene match. The CDR3 extends over 15 amino acids. CDR1 and CDR2 (germline): SGHTA, FQGTGA. The CDR3 bases are TGTGCCAGCAGCTTTCCCCAGGGGGCTGGAGGGGAGCTGTTTTTT. Its protein is CASSFPQGAGGELFF.

This clonotype is medium-sized in the sample. This may come from a read error, since a much larger clone is one base off. V and J are TRBV7-3 and TRBJ2-5, with a weak D call TRBD2 (6 bases). V shed 4 bases and J shed 11 bases, with 23 bases lying between them. This CDR3 region has 15 residues. Germline CDR1 reads SGHTA; CDR2 reads FQGTGA. In DNA, the CDR3 is TGTGCCAGCAGCTCCGGGCGGGACCTACACAATGAGCAGTACTTC. Its protein product is CASSSGRDLHNEQYF. Using reference TRBV7-3 and TRBJ2-5 for the parts outside the CDR3, the full variable domain is GAGVSQTPSNKVTEKGKYVELRCDPISGHTALYWYRQSLGQGPEFLIYFQGTGAADDSGLPNDRFFAVRPEGSVSTLKIQRTERGDSAVYLCASSSGRDLHNEQYFGPGTRLLVL.

This chain joins TRBV27 and TRBJ2-3, with a tentative D call TRBD1 (5 bases). Between the trimmed V and J ends, which lost 3 bases and 3 bases, there was a span of 10 bases. The germline CDR1 and CDR2 sequences are MNHEY and SMNVEV (reference sequence). The CDR3 loop spans 14 amino acids. The CDR3 region has the DNA TGTGCCAGCAGTTTCCAGGGTAGGACAGATACGCAGTATTTT. Translating it yields CASSFQGRTDTQYF.

This rearrangement joins TRBV6-2 or TRBV6-3 to TRBJ2-1; 10 bases fit TRBD1. The DNA end lines up better with TRBJ2-7; the J call may be wrong. There are 15 residues in the CDR3. Per germline, CDR1 MNHEY and CDR2 SVGEGT. The CDR3 reads CASSYRGQGPHEQYF. CDR3 nucleotides: TGTGCCAGCAGTTACCGGGGACAGGGGCCCCACGAGCAGTACTTC.

CDR3 residues: CASRVKSTDTQYF. The CDR3 DNA follows: TGTGCCAGCAGGGTGAAGAGCACAGATACGCAGTATTTT. This chain connects TRBV7-9 to TRBJ2-3, with D hard to call. V lost 6 bases to trimming and J lost 0 bases, with 7 bases between them. CDR3 length equals 13 residues. The germline V gene encodes CDR1 SEHNR and CDR2 FQNEAQ (reference sequence).

The rearrangement joins TRBV6-1 to TRBJ1-2; D gene uncertain. This CDR3 contains 17 residues. The V end was cut by 2 bases, the J end by 0 bases, with 16 bases between. Per germline, CDR1 MNHNS and CDR2 SASEGT. The CDR3 loop is CASSEKGIGPANYGYTF. CDR3 nucleotide sequence: TGTGCCAGCAGTGAAAAGGGCATCGGGCCAGCTAACTATGGCTACACCTTC.

The chain is built from TRBV7-6 and TRBJ1-1; TRBD1 is a possible D gene (6 bases). The J call is uncertain, as TRBJ2-2 better fits the DNA end. The CDR3 is 16 amino acids. Germline V gives CDR1 SGHVS, CDR2 FNYEAQ. CDR3 sequence: CASSMGTSGTTGELFF. The CDR3 DNA follows: TGTGCCAGCAGCATGGGGACATCGGGAACCACCGGGGAGCTGTTTTTT.

The chain joins TRBV7-3 to TRBJ2-3; D is unclear. Germline CDR1 and CDR2: SGHTA and FQGTGA. The CDR3 is 13 amino acids. Trimming took 5 bases from V and 3 from J, leaving 9 bases between them. CDR3 in amino acids: CASSPYVTDTQYF. In DNA, the CDR3 is TGTGCCAGCAGCCCCTACGTGACAGATACGCAGTATTTT.

This clonotype was picked up one time. The V call is TRBV7-3, the J call TRBJ2-2, with 7 bases that match TRBD2. The CDR3 sequence is 16 residues long. With 3 bases clipped from V and 5 bases from J, the junction kept 9 bases outside the gene matches. The germline CDR1 and CDR2 sequences are SGHTA and FQGTGA. CDR3 loop: CASSFYRGVGTGELFF. For the CDR3, the DNA is TGTGCCAGCAGCTTCTACCGGGGGGTGGGAACCGGGGAGCTGTTTTTT.

Concerning this clonotype itself: The germline gene is not matched at one end of the junction; a read error may be the cause. The chain recombines TRBV2 with TRBJ2-4, with TRBD2 matching over 12 bases. Germline V lookup: CDR1 SNHLY, CDR2 FYNNEI. CDR3 length: 12 amino acids. The CDR3 loop is CVSREGLAGQYF. The CDR3, as DNA: TGTGTCAGCAGGGAAGGACTAGCGGGGCAGTACTTC.